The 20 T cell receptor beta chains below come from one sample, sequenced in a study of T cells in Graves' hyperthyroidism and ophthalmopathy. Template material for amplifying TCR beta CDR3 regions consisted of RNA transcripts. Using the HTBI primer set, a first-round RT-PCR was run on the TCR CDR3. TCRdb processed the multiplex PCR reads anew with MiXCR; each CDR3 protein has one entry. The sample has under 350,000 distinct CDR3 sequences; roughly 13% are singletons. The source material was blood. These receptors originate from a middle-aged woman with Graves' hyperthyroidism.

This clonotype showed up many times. Here the CDR3 reads CASSLLPGMDTDTQYF. The CDR3 DNA reads as TGCGCCAGCAGCTTGTTGCCGGGGATGGACACAGATACGCAGTATTTT. The gene calls are TRBV5-1 and TRBJ2-3; D might be TRBD2 (5 bases). In germline, CDR1 is SGHRS, CDR2 YFSETQ. CDR3 length: 16 residues. Trimming removed 1 base at V and 2 bases at J, with 14 bases between.

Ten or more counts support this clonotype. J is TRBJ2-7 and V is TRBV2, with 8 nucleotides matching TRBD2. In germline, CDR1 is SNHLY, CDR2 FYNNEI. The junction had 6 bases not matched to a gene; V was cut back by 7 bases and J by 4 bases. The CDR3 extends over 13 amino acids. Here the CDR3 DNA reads TGTGCCAGCATGTTTGCGGGAGGATACGAGCAGTACTTC. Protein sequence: CASMFAGGYEQYF. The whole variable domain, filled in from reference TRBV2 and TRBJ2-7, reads EPEVTQTPSHQVTQMGQEVILRCVPISNHLYFYWYRQILGQKVEFLVSFYNNEISEKSEIFDDQFSVERPDGSNFTLKIRSTKLEDSAMYFCASMFAGGYEQYFGPGTRLTVT.

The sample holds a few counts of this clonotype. The CDR3 sequence: CASSDGQGSDTQYF. The CDR3, as DNA: TGTGCCAGCAGTGATGGACAGGGATCAGATACGCAGTATTTT. The V gene is TRBV6-4, the J gene TRBJ2-3, with 8 positions matching TRBD1. Unmatched junction bases numbered 3, after V lost 3 bases and J lost 4 bases. Germline assignment: CDR1 MRHNA and CDR2 SNTAGT. The CDR3 spans 14 residues.

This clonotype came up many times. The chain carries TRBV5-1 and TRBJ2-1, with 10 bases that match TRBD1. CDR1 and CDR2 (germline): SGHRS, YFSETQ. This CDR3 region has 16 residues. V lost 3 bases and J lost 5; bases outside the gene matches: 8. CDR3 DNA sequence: TGCGCCAGCAGCTCCTTTGGGGGACAGGGGAACAATGAGCAGTTCTTC. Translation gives CASSSFGGQGNNEQFF.

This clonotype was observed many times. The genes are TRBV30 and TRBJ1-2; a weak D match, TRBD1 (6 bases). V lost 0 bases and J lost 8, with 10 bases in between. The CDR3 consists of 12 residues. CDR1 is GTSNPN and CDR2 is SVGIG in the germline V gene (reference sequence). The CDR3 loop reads CAWSVGAHGYTF. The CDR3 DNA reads TGTGCCTGGAGTGTGGGGGCGCACGGCTACACCTTC.

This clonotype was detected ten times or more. The CDR3 loop reads CASSHGQGDTGELFF. The DNA for the CDR3 is TGCGCCAGCAGCCACGGGCAGGGGGACACCGGGGAGCTGTTTTTT. The chain combines TRBV5-1 with TRBJ2-2, with 7 positions matching TRBD1. CDR3 length: 15 residues. Looked up from germline, CDR1 is SGHRS and CDR2 is YFSETQ. V shed 4 bases and J 3 bases; nucleotides not matched to a gene: 6.

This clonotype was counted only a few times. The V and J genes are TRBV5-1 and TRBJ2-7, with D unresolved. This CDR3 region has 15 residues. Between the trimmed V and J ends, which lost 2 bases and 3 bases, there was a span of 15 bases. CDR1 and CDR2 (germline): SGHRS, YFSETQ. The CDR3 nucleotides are TGCGCCAGCAGCTTAGGGCCGATTCCCAACTACGAGCAGTACTTC. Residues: CASSLGPIPNYEQYF.

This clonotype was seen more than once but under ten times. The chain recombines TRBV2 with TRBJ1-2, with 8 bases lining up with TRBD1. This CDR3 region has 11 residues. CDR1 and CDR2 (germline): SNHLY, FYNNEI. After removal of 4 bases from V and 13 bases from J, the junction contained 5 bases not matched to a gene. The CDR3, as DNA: TGTGCCAGCAGTGCAGGACAGGGTGCCACCTTC. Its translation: CASSAGQGATF.

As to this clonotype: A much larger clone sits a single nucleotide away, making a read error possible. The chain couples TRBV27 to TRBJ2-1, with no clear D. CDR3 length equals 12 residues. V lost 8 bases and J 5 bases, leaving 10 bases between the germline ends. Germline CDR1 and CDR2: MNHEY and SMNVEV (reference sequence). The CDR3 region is CASGIPNNEQFF. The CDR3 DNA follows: TGTGCCAGCGGAATCCCGAACAATGAGCAGTTCTTC.

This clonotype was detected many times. CDR3 region: CASRSSTEAFF. DNA of the CDR3: TGTGCCAGCAGAAGCTCCACTGAAGCTTTCTTT. This chain uses TRBV27 with TRBJ1-1; no reliable D call. The germline V gene encodes CDR1 MNHEY and CDR2 SMNVEV (reference sequence). CDR3 length: 11 residues. Deletions cut 6 bases from V and 4 bases from J, with 6 bases between.

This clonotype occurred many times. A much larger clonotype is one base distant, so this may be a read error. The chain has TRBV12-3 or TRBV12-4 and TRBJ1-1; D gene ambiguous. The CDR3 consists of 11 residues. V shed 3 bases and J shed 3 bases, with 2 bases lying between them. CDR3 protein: CASSFYTEAFF. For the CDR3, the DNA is TGTGCCAGCAGTTTTTACACTGAAGCTTTCTTT.

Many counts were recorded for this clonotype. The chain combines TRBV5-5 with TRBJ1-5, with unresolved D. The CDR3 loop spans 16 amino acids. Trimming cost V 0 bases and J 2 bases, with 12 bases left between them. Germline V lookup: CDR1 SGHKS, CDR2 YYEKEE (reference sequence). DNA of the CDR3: TGTGCCAGCAGCTTGGTTGGCAGGCCGGGCAATCAGCCCCAGCATTTT. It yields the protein CASSLVGRPGNQPQHF.

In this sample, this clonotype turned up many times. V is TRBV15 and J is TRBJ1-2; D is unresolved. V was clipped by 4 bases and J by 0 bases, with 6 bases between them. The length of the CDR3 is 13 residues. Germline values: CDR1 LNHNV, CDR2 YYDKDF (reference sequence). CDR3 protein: CATSTSSNYGYTF. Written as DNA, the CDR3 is TGTGCCACCAGCACCTCGTCTAACTATGGCTACACCTTC.

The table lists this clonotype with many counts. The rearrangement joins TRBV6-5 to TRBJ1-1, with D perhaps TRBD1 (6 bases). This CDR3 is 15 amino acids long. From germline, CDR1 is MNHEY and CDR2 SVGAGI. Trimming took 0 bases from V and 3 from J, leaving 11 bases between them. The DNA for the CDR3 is TGTGCCAGCAGTTACTCTCCAGGGGAAGACACTGAAGCTTTCTTT. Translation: CASSYSPGEDTEAFF.

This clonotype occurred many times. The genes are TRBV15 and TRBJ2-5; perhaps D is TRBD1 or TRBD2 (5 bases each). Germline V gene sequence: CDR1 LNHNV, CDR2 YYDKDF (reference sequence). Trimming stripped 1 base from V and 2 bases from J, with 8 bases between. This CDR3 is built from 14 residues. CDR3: CATSRGGNQETQYF. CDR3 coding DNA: TGTGCCACCAGCAGAGGGGGGAATCAAGAGACCCAGTACTTC.

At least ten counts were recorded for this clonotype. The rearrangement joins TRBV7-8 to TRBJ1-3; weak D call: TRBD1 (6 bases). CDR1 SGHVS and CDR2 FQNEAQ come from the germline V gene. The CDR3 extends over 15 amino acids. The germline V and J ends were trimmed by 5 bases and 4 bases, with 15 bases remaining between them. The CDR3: CASSARGGRGNTIYF. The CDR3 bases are TGTGCCAGCAGCGCCAGGGGAGGCCGAGGAAACACCATATATTTT.

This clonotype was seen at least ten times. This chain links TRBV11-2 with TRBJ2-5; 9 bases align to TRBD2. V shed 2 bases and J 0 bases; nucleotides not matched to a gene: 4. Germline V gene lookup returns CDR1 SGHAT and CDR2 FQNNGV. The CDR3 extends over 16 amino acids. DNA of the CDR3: TGTGCCAGCAGCTTATATAGCGGGAGTTACCAAGAGACCCAGTACTTC. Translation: CASSLYSGSYQETQYF.

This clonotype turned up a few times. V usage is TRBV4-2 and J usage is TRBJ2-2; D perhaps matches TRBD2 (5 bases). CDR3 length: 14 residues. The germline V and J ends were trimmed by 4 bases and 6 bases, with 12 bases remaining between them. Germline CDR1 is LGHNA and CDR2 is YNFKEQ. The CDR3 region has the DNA TGTGCCAGCAGCCCCGGAGGTTGGGCCGGGGAGCTGTTTTTT. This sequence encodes CASSPGGWAGELFF.

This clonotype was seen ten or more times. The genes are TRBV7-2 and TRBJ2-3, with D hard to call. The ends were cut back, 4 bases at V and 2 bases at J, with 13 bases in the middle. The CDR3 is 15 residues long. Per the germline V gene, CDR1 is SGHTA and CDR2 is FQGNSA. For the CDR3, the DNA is TGTGCCAGCAGCTCCGATATGGCCTACACAGATACGCAGTATTTT. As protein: CASSSDMAYTDTQYF.

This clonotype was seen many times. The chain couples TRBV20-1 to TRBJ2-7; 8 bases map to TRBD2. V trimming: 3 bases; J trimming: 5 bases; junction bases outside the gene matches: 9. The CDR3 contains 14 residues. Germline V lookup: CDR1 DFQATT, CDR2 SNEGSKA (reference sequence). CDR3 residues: CSASSAGGTHEQYF. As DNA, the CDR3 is TGCAGTGCTAGTAGTGCGGGAGGAACCCACGAGCAGTACTTC.